This entry lists 30 T cell receptor beta chains sequenced from one sample in a study of T cells in tumors after PD-1 blockade. Sequencing was performed with immunoSEQ multiplex PCR; in TCRdb, only in-frame clones are kept and a portion is missing. Of about 5,800 clones listed, around 80% are singletons. This specimen consisted of PBMCs, obtained after anti-PD-1 therapy. The receptors originated from a human donor with advanced basal cell or squamous cell carcinoma (not recorded which).

This clone has more than one count but fewer than ten. The V gene is TRBV5-1, the J gene TRBJ2-5; the D gene is possibly TRBD1 (6 bases). This CDR3 region has 15 residues. Germline loops: CDR1 SGHRS, CDR2 YFSETQ. Trimming cost V 5 bases and J 2 bases, with 16 bases left between them. Here the CDR3 DNA reads TGCGCCAGCAGTACGTTCTCCGGGACACAAGAGACCCAGTACTTC. Translating gives CASSTFSGTQETQYF.

This chain links TRBV18 with TRBJ2-6; possibly TRBD1 or TRBD2 for D (5 bases each). The germline CDR1 and CDR2 sequences are KGHSH and LQKENI. The V end lost 2 bases, the J end lost 0 bases, and 5 bases lay between the germline ends. This CDR3 region has 15 residues. The CDR3 reads CASSPGGSGANVLTF. The CDR3 DNA sequence: TGTGCCAGCTCACCAGGGGGCTCTGGGGCCAACGTCCTGACTTTC.

This clone has a single count. The J gene is TRBJ2-7, the V gene TRBV28, with D perhaps TRBD1 (7 bases). This CDR3 has 15 amino acids. The germline V and J ends were trimmed by 6 bases and 2 bases, with 17 bases remaining between them. CDR1 and CDR2 (germline): MDHEN, SYDVKM. The chain's CDR3 is CASRKHRGGTYEQYF. For the CDR3, the DNA is TGTGCCAGCAGAAAGCACAGGGGAGGAACCTACGAGCAGTACTTC.

The rearrangement uses TRBV6-5 and TRBJ2-7; 7 positions agree with TRBD1. After removal of 6 bases from V and 5 bases from J, the junction contained 10 bases not matched to a gene. The CDR3 is 14 amino acids. The germline CDR1 and CDR2 sequences are MNHEY and SVGAGI. The CDR3 DNA reads TGTGCCAGCAGATCGCGACAGGGTGTCGACGAGCAGTACTTC. This encodes CASRSRQGVDEQYF.

The chain carries TRBV6-4 and TRBJ2-7, with 13 bases lining up with TRBD2. This CDR3 has 17 residues. Per germline, CDR1 MRHNA and CDR2 SNTAGT. V trimming: 4 bases; J trimming: 4 bases; junction bases outside the gene matches: 10. CDR3 in amino acids: CASSGPGLAGWKYEQYF. Written as DNA, the CDR3 is TGTGCCAGCAGTGGCCCGGGACTAGCGGGGTGGAAGTACGAGCAGTACTTC.

The V call is TRBV11-2, the J call TRBJ1-3; no definite D call. This CDR3 has 14 residues. V lost 5 bases and J 9 bases, leaving 17 bases between the germline ends. Germline CDR1 is SGHAT and CDR2 is FQNNGV. The DNA for the CDR3 is TGTGCCAGCAGCCCAATGGACGACTTTGGCACCATATATTTT. Translation: CASSPMDDFGTIYF.

The chain recombines TRBV6-4 with TRBJ2-3, with D possibly matching TRBD1 (6 bases). The CDR3 loop spans 15 amino acids. Deletions cut 6 bases from V and 0 bases from J, with 13 bases between. The germline CDR1 and CDR2 sequences are MRHNA and SNTAGT. Here the CDR3 reads CASRRRDTSTDTQYF. The CDR3 DNA is TGTGCCAGCAGGCGCCGGGACACCAGCACAGATACGCAGTATTTT.

The chain combines TRBV3-1 (or the pseudogene TRBV3-2) with TRBJ1-3; a possible D gene is TRBD1 (6 bases). Per germline, CDR1 LGHDT and CDR2 YNNKEL (reference sequence). Trimming cost V 4 bases and J 0 bases, with 16 bases left between them. CDR3 length: 17 residues. The CDR3 sequence is CASSRTVTLDSGNTIYF. CDR3 nucleotides: TGTGCCAGCAGCCGGACAGTTACTCTGGACTCTGGAAACACCATATATTTT.

This clone showed up just once. The genes are TRBV6-2 or TRBV6-3 and TRBJ1-2, with D perhaps TRBD1 (5 bases). V was trimmed by 0 bases and J by 6 bases, leaving 11 bases between them. Germline V gives CDR1 MNHEY, CDR2 SVGEGT. CDR3 size: 14 residues. CDR3 DNA sequence: TGTGCCAGCAGTTACTCGGCAGGGTCCAATGGCTACACCTTC. Translating gives CASSYSAGSNGYTF.

The chain combines TRBV9 with TRBJ2-5; the match to TRBD2 covers 10 bases. CDR3 length equals 16 residues. Per the germline V gene, CDR1 is SGDLS and CDR2 is YYNGEE. The V segment lost 0 bases and the J segment 5 bases; nucleotides outside the gene matches: 7. Here the CDR3 reads CASSVAALAGTETQYF. CDR3 nucleotides: TGTGCCAGCAGCGTAGCTGCACTAGCGGGGACGGAGACCCAGTACTTC.

The V call is TRBV28, the J call TRBJ2-5; D call uncertain. V was cut by 7 bases and J by 1 base, with 10 bases left in between. This CDR3 has 13 amino acids. Germline V gene sequence: CDR1 MDHEN, CDR2 SYDVKM. In DNA form, the CDR3 reads TGTGCCAGCACAGGCACCCTCCAAGAGACCCAGTACTTC. Its protein product is CASTGTLQETQYF.

This clone was seen more than once but under ten times. The rearrangement uses TRBV7-9 and TRBJ2-7, with 7 bases matching TRBD1. Trimming at V came to 2 bases and at J to 0 bases, leaving 7 bases not matched to a gene. CDR3 length equals 16 residues. CDR1 and CDR2 (germline): SEHNR, FQNEAQ (reference sequence). Written as DNA, the CDR3 is TGTGCCAGCAGCTTACCCCGACAGGGTTCCTCCTACGAGCAGTACTTC. Residues: CASSLPRQGSSYEQYF.

This sequence joins TRBV12-5 and TRBJ1-2; D not certain. The CDR3 is 14 residues long. Trimming stripped 2 bases from V and 1 base from J, with 8 bases between. The germline gives CDR1 LGHNT, CDR2 FRNRAP. The CDR3 sequence is CASGLRRLNYGYTF. The CDR3 nucleotides read TGTGCTAGTGGTTTGCGACGCCTTAACTATGGCTACACCTTC.

V is TRBV12-5 and J is TRBJ2-6; 9 positions agree with TRBD1. The CDR3 is 16 amino acids. J lost 3 bases, V lost 5 bases, and 5 bases had no gene match. Germline CDR1 LGHNT, CDR2 FRNRAP. Here the CDR3 DNA reads TGTGCTAGTGGTCCACAGGGGGCGGGTGGGGCCAACGTCCTGACTTTC. Its protein product is CASGPQGAGGANVLTF.

V is TRBV6-2 or TRBV6-3 and J is TRBJ1-2; 9 bases align to TRBD1. From germline, CDR1 is MNHEY and CDR2 SVGEGT. The CDR3 covers 16 residues. V shed 2 bases, J shed 4 bases, and the junction held 8 bases outside the gene matches. Here the CDR3 reads CASSYVDRGDSYGYTF. CDR3 coding DNA: TGTGCCAGCAGTTACGTAGACAGGGGGGATTCCTATGGCTACACCTTC.

The V and J genes are TRBV6-5 and TRBJ1-6; D might be TRBD1 (6 bases). Trimming pared 7 bases from V and 6 bases from J, leaving 16 bases between. Germline values: CDR1 MNHEY, CDR2 SVGAGI. The CDR3 consists of 15 residues. The CDR3 coding sequence is TGTGCCAGCACCCGTACAGGGTTGGGTAATTCACCCCTCCACTTT. Its translation: CASTRTGLGNSPLHF.

The DNA for the CDR3 is TGTGCCAGCAGTTACAGGGGGCGCAATCAGCCCCAGCATTTT. It translates to CASSYRGRNQPQHF. The chain links TRBV6-5 to TRBJ1-5, with 7 bases aligning to TRBD1. The length of the CDR3 is 14 residues. The ends lost 2 bases at V and 2 bases at J; junction bases unmatched: 0. The V gene's germline CDR1 is MNHEY and CDR2 SVGAGI.

V gene TRBV19 combines with J gene TRBJ1-1, with D unresolved. The V end lost 2 bases, the J end lost 6 bases, and 19 bases lay between the germline ends. CDR3 length equals 16 residues. Germline CDR1 LNHDA, CDR2 SQIVND (reference sequence). CDR3 DNA: TGTGCCAGTAGTATATTATCCTCTTTTCGCTTCGCTGAAGCTTTCTTT. Amino acid sequence: CASSILSSFRFAEAFF.

This chain uses TRBV6-5 with TRBJ1-1; D not resolved. Germline CDR1 and CDR2: MNHEY and SVGAGI. CDR3 size: 13 residues. Between the trimmed V and J ends, which lost 5 bases and 10 bases, there was a span of 17 bases. The CDR3 sequence is CASSNLARPGAFF. DNA of the CDR3: TGTGCCAGCAGTAACCTGGCCCGTCCGGGAGCTTTCTTT.

V is TRBV7-8 and J is TRBJ1-1; TRBD1 might be the D (5 bases). CDR1 is SGHVS, CDR2 FQNEAQ, per germline. CDR3 length equals 13 residues. V dropped 6 bases and J dropped 0 bases, with 8 bases sitting between them. The CDR3 DNA is TGTGCCAGCAGATCGGACATGAACACTGAAGCTTTCTTT. This translates into CASRSDMNTEAFF.

V gene TRBV28 combines with J gene TRBJ1-6; a weak D match, TRBD1 (5 bases). The V gene's germline CDR1 is MDHEN and CDR2 SYDVKM. The CDR3 is 15 residues long. The CDR3 spells CASNGGDQYNSPLHF. The CDR3 coding sequence is TGTGCTAGTAACGGGGGAGACCAATATAATTCACCCCTCCACTTT.

The chain has TRBV21-1 and TRBJ2-5; the table gives TRBD2 as D, unverified against the DNA. TRBV21-1 is designated a pseudogene. This CDR3 comprises 14 residues. The CDR3 sequence is CASRGRQSGETQYF. The CDR3 DNA is TGTGCCAGCAGGGGTAGGCAGTCCGGGGAGACCCAGTACTTC.

This chain joins TRBV11-2 and TRBJ1-3; D remains ambiguous. CDR1 SGHAT and CDR2 FQNNGV come from the germline V gene. The CDR3 contains 17 residues. V lost 0 bases to trimming and J lost 4 bases, with 16 bases between them. CDR3 DNA: TGTGCCAGCAGCTTAGAAGCAGGTCCCTTCCCGGGAAACACCATATATTTT. Amino acids: CASSLEAGPFPGNTIYF. The full variable domain, completed using reference TRBV11-2 and TRBJ1-3, is EAGVAQSPRYKIIEKRQSVAFWCNPISGHATLYWYQQILGQGPKLLIQFQNNGVVDDSQLPKDRFSAERLKGVDSTLKIQPAKLEDSAVYLCASSLEAGPFPGNTIYFGEGSWLTVV.

V and J are TRBV5-1 and TRBJ2-2; no clear D. The CDR3 has 15 residues. Germline V lookup: CDR1 SGHRS, CDR2 YFSETQ. V was shortened by 4 bases and J by 2 bases, with 12 bases between the two germline ends. The CDR3 sequence is CASSHNRVNTGELFF. CDR3 nucleotides: TGCGCCAGCAGCCACAATCGCGTAAACACCGGGGAGCTGTTTTTT.

The chain joins TRBV7-8 to TRBJ2-2; no clear D gene. The CDR3 totals 12 residues. V lost 2 bases and J 8 bases, leaving 6 bases between the germline ends. The germline V gene encodes CDR1 SGHVS and CDR2 FQNEAQ. CDR3 loop: CASSLLSGELFF. As DNA, the CDR3 is TGTGCCAGCAGCTTACTTTCAGGGGAGCTGTTTTTT. Based on the CDR3 plus reference TRBV7-8 and TRBJ2-2, the full variable domain is GAGVSQSPRYKVAKRGQDVALRCDPISGHVSLFWYQQALGQGPEFLTYFQNEAQLDKSGLPSDRFFAERPEGSVSTLKIQRTQQEDSAVYLCASSLLSGELFFGEGSRLTVL.

The gene calls are TRBV6-5 and TRBJ2-7; 8 bases align to TRBD1. Losses at the gene ends were 5 bases for V and 2 bases for J; bases not matched to a gene: 5. The CDR3 has 14 amino acids. Germline CDR1 is MNHEY and CDR2 is SVGAGI. The CDR3 protein is CASSNRDRPYEQYF. The CDR3 DNA sequence: TGTGCCAGCAGTAACCGGGACAGGCCCTACGAGCAGTACTTC.

This sequence joins TRBV29-1 and TRBJ2-7; TRBD2 matches 7 bases. This CDR3 spans 13 amino acids. J lost 4 bases, V lost 1 base, and 4 bases had no gene match. From germline, CDR1 is SQVTM and CDR2 ANQGSEA. CDR3 protein: CSVEGREGYEQYF. The CDR3 DNA is TGCAGCGTTGAAGGGAGGGAGGGATACGAGCAGTACTTC.

The chain combines TRBV5-1 with TRBJ2-7; a weak D match, TRBD2 (6 bases). The germline gives CDR1 SGHRS, CDR2 YFSETQ. Trimming pared 5 bases from V and 0 bases from J, leaving 15 bases between. There are 15 residues in the CDR3. The CDR3 is CASRFGGLNSYEQYF. Here the CDR3 DNA reads TGCGCCAGCAGATTTGGGGGACTCAACTCCTACGAGCAGTACTTC.

The chain joins TRBV5-4 to TRBJ2-1; 12 nucleotides line up with TRBD2. Per germline, CDR1 SGHNT and CDR2 YYREEE (reference sequence). CDR3 size: 15 residues. The J segment lost 3 bases and the V segment lost 4 bases, leaving 2 bases of the junction unmatched. The chain's CDR3 is CASSPTSGGYNEQFF. As DNA, the CDR3 is TGTGCCAGCAGCCCGACTAGCGGGGGCTACAATGAGCAGTTCTTC.

Turning to this clone: At the DNA level, this CDR3 is encoded by other sequences in the same sample as well. V is TRBV5-1 and J is TRBJ2-7, with 7 nucleotides matching TRBD2. V gave up 1 base and J gave up 2 bases; unmatched junction bases: 6. Germline V CDR1 and CDR2: SGHRS, YFSETQ. The CDR3 sequence is 15 residues long. CDR3 residues: CASSLSTGGTYEQYF. CDR3 DNA sequence: TGCGCCAGCAGCTTGAGTACGGGGGGAACCTACGAGCAGTACTTC.